The 11 T cell receptor beta chains below come from one sample, sequenced in a study of beta chain features in type 1 diabetes. Study-wide results and limits: Among all four CD4+ subsets, Type 1 diabetes patients had TCRB CDR3s that were moderately but significantly shorter.

Every isolated RNA sample was fully reverse transcribed, so sequencing captured expressed TCRB transcripts. Assay used: immunoSEQ multiplex PCR; TCRdb lists only in-frame clones, some missing. Found here are about 390,000 clones, around a tenth of them singletons; the top ten hold roughly 0.54%. These receptors have no known antigen. Sequenced input: central memory CD4+ T cells from blood. These receptors were taken from a man in his thirties or forties with type 1 diabetes.

This clone occurred a few times. The chain combines TRBV28 with TRBJ1-4; TRBD1 matches 8 bases. Per the germline V gene, CDR1 is MDHEN and CDR2 is SYDVKM. Trimming removed 6 bases from V and 8 bases from J; junction bases left unmatched: 14. The CDR3 totals 16 residues. The CDR3 reads CASRHGPGQASEKLFF. CDR3 nucleotide sequence: TGTGCCAGCAGGCATGGACCGGGACAGGCAAGCGAAAAACTGTTTTTT.

This clone was seen only a few times. V usage is TRBV11-2 and J usage is TRBJ2-5; D remains ambiguous. Germline values: CDR1 SGHAT, CDR2 FQNNGV. The CDR3 extends over 14 amino acids. V gave up 4 bases and J gave up 1 base, with 10 bases separating them. CDR3 in DNA: TGTGCCAGCAGCTCCAGGAATGCCCAAGAGACCCAGTACTTC. Amino acid sequence: CASSSRNAQETQYF.

This clone was picked up a small number of times. This chain links TRBV10-1 with TRBJ1-1; no firm D call. The CDR3 loop spans 12 amino acids. V lost 3 bases and J 4 bases, leaving 6 bases between the germline ends. Germline CDR1 reads WNHNN; CDR2 reads SYGVQD (reference sequence). The CDR3 nucleotides are TGCGCCAGCAGTGAAAGTCTCACTGAAGCTTTCTTT. Encoded protein: CASSESLTEAFF.

This clone was recorded a few times. CDR3 loop: CSVRGTNLISEQFF. The CDR3 DNA sequence: TGCAGCGTTCGTGGGACTAACCTTATCTCCGAGCAGTTCTTC. This chain uses TRBV29-1 with TRBJ2-1, with 7 nucleotides matching TRBD2. V lost 5 bases and J lost 10; bases outside the gene matches: 14. Germline V gene sequence: CDR1 SQVTM, CDR2 ANQGSEA. The length of the CDR3 is 14 residues.

This clone was picked up a small number of times. The chain combines TRBV11-2 with TRBJ2-5; D possibly corresponds to TRBD1 (5 bases). This CDR3 spans 14 amino acids. The ends were cut back, 2 bases at V and 4 bases at J, with 11 bases in the middle. CDR1 is SGHAT and CDR2 is FQNNGV in the germline V gene. CDR3 DNA: TGTGCCAGCAGCTTACTTTCCGACAGAGAGACCCAGTACTTC. As protein: CASSLLSDRETQYF.

The chain joins TRBV6-1 to TRBJ1-2; D not resolved. Germline V gene sequence: CDR1 MNHNS, CDR2 SASEGT. Between the trimmed V and J ends, which lost 4 bases and 4 bases, there was a span of 10 bases. The CDR3 is 13 residues long. The CDR3 protein is CASSVLGGYGYTF. CDR3 nucleotides: TGTGCCAGCAGTGTCCTAGGCGGCTATGGCTACACCTTC.

The rearrangement links TRBV27 to TRBJ2-1; D is unclear. The germline CDR1 and CDR2 sequences are MNHEY and SMNVEV (reference sequence). This CDR3 is 11 amino acids long. The germline V and J ends were trimmed by 5 bases and 8 bases, with 7 bases remaining between them. The CDR3 here is CASSLGHEQFF. Here the CDR3 DNA reads TGTGCCAGCAGTCTAGGGCATGAGCAGTTCTTC.

This clone was counted only a few times. This chain links TRBV18 with TRBJ2-7; D is possibly TRBD1 (5 bases). The CDR3 length is 12 residues. Trimming removed 2 bases from V and 7 bases from J, with 9 bases in between. From germline, CDR1 is KGHSH and CDR2 LQKENI. CDR3 bases: TGTGCCAGCTCACCAGGGGCGTGGGAGCAGTACTTC. This sequence encodes CASSPGAWEQYF.

This clone was detected ten times or more. The rearrangement uses TRBV7-9 and TRBJ1-4; no reliable D call. CDR3 size: 18 residues. V lost 0 bases and J lost 10, with 24 bases in between. In germline, CDR1 is SEHNR, CDR2 FQNEAQ (reference sequence). CDR3 coding DNA: TGTGCCAGCAGCTTAGCCGGTGGGGTGAAGGATAAACGGGGAAAACTGTTTTTT. It is translated as CASSLAGGVKDKRGKLFF.

The chain uses TRBV7-8 and TRBJ2-1, with TRBD2 matching 8 bases. The CDR3 is made up of 17 amino acids. CDR1 SGHVS and CDR2 FQNEAQ come from the germline V gene. Trimming cost V 5 bases and J 3 bases; bases outside gene matches: 12. CDR3 in amino acids: CASSPFTSGQYYNEQFF. The CDR3 DNA sequence: TGTGCCAGCAGCCCTTTTACTAGCGGCCAATACTACAATGAGCAGTTCTTC.

Concerning this clone itself: The sample holds other DNA sequences that translate to the same CDR3. V and J are TRBV7-9 and TRBJ2-6; D assignment may be TRBD1 or TRBD2 (6 bases each). There are 16 residues in the CDR3. Germline lookup yields CDR1 SEHNR and CDR2 FQNEAQ (reference sequence). V was trimmed by 7 bases and J by 1 base, leaving 14 bases between them. CDR3 residues: CASNYRGLSGANVLTF. The CDR3 bases are TGTGCCAGCAATTATCGGGGGCTGTCTGGGGCCAACGTCCTGACTTTC.